These T cell receptor beta chains were read from a single sample in a study of blood T cell repertoires in COVID-19. Sequencing was performed with immunoSEQ multiplex PCR; in TCRdb, only in-frame clones are kept and a portion is missing. The data show fewer than 250,000 clones, approximately 90% seen once. Sequencing was performed on PBMCs or T cells enriched from blood (not recorded which). These receptors originate from a man aged 50-59 years who had been exposed to COVID-19. Both conserved end residues are part of each CDR3. A D gene is named only where the DNA matches it firmly. Size values are once, few and many counts, or a class for expanded clones, and some rows have none.

j_call	clone_size	d_call	v_call	cdr3_nt	cdr3_aa
TRBJ2-7	.	.	TRBV15	TGTGCCACCAGCAGAGAGTTACTTCTAAAGCAGTACTTC	CATSRELLLKQYF
TRBJ1-5	few	.	TRBV30	TGTGCCTGGAGTGTACTGGGCAATCAGCCCCAGCATTTT	CAWSVLGNQPQHF
TRBJ1-1	.	TRBD1	TRBV28	TGTGCCAGCAGTTTAGAGGACAGGGGAGACACTGAAGCTTTCTTT	CASSLEDRGDTEAFF
TRBJ2-1	.	TRBD2	TRBV10-3	TGTGCCATCAGTGACCCAGCGGGAGGCTACAATGAGCAGTTCTTC	CAISDPAGGYNEQFF
TRBJ1-2	.	TRBD1	TRBV9	TGTGCCAGCAGCGTTTCCGGACAGGGACACTATGGCTACACCTTC	CASSVSGQGHYGYTF
TRBJ1-6	.	TRBD1	TRBV24-1	TGTGCCACCAGTGATACCCACAGGGGGCCCATCAATAATTCACCCCTCCACTTT	CATSDTHRGPINNSPLHF
TRBJ2-1	.	.	TRBV21-1	TGTGCCAGCAGCAAAGGGACTAGCGGGATATGGGAGCAGTTCTTC	CASSKGTSGIWEQFF
TRBJ1-3	.	.	TRBV5-1	TGCGCCAGCCATCCCGGGGGGGCTGGAAACACCATATATTTT	CASHPGGAGNTIYF
TRBJ2-1	.	.	TRBV7-2	TGTGCCAGCAGCTTAGCGGCAAGCTCCTACAATGAGCAGTTCTTC	CASSLAASSYNEQFF
TRBJ2-1	once	TRBD2	TRBV27	TGTGCCAGCAGTTGGACTAGCGGGATGGCCTGGCAGTTCTTC	CASSWTSGMAWQFF
TRBJ2-3	once	TRBD2	TRBV13	TGTGCCAGCAGCGGCAGGGATGTGATGACTAGCGGGTACGGTGGGGGCACAGATACGCAGTATTTT	CASSGRDVMTSGYGGGTDTQYF
TRBJ1-1	.	.	TRBV5-4	TGTGCCAGCAGCTTGGGGAGTGGTGGAGCTTTCTTT	CASSLGSGGAFF
TRBJ1-1	.	.	TRBV12-3/TRBV12-4	TGTGCCAGCAGTTTCGTTGTTAGCACTGAAGCTTTCTTT	CASSFVVSTEAFF
TRBJ1-4	.	.	TRBV5-1	TGCGCCAGCAGCTTTCAGGGTCATAATGAAAAACTGTTTTTT	CASSFQGHNEKLFF
TRBJ1-4	.	TRBD1	TRBV27	TGTGCCAGCAGTCCTAGGACAGGGGGCCTCGAGGCAACTAATGAAAAACTGTTTTTT	CASSPRTGGLEATNEKLFF
TRBJ2-1	.	TRBD2	TRBV18	TGTGCCAGCTCACCGACCGGGACTAGCGGGGGGATATACTACAATGAGCAGTTCTTC	CASSPTGTSGGIYYNEQFF
TRBJ1-1	.	.	TRBV5-1	TGCGCCAGCAGCTTTTTGGGGCGGTGGACTGAAGCTTTCTTT	CASSFLGRWTEAFF
TRBJ2-5	.	.	TRBV30	TGTGCCTGGAGTGTAGGAGGGAGAGGAGAGACCCAGTACTTC	CAWSVGGRGETQYF
TRBJ2-1	.	TRBD2	TRBV28	TGTGCCAGCAGTTCCAGCGGGAGCTCCTACAATGAGCAGTTCTTC	CASSSSGSSYNEQFF
TRBJ2-7	once	TRBD2	TRBV2	TGTGCCAGCACCCTCAGCGGGGGGGCCTACGAGCAGTACTTC	CASTLSGGAYEQYF
TRBJ1-2	.	.	TRBV24-1	TGTGCCACCAGCAATGAGGGATCCGGTGGCTACACCTTC	CATSNEGSGGYTF
TRBJ2-1	.	TRBD1	TRBV7-3	TGTGCCAGCAGCTTACGAGGGGGCAATGCCGATGAGCAGTTCTTC	CASSLRGGNADEQFF
TRBJ1-5	.	.	TRBV5-6	TGTGCCAGCAGGAAACAGGATCAGCCCCAGCATTTT	CASRKQDQPQHF
TRBJ2-2	once	.	TRBV5-1	TGCGCCAGCGTACCCGTGGGGAGTGAGGGAGATGGCGGGGAGCTGTTTTTT	CASVPVGSEGDGGELFF
TRBJ1-2	few	TRBD1	TRBV9	TGTGCCAGCAGCCCCCCGGGACAGGGCCGGCGCACCTTC	CASSPPGQGRRTF
TRBJ1-6	.	.	TRBV4-1	TGCGCCAGCAGCCAAGCTAGCTCCTATAATTCACCCCTCCACTTT	CASSQASSYNSPLHF
TRBJ1-4	few	.	TRBV28	TGTGCCAGCAGTTGGGCACAGTTAAATGAAAAACTGTTTTTT	CASSWAQLNEKLFF
TRBJ1-1	.	.	TRBV3-1/TRBV3-2	TGTGCCAGCAGCCAGGGACTGCTGGCTGAAGCTTTCTTT	CASSQGLLAEAFF
TRBJ2-1	.	.	TRBV18	TGTGCCAGCTCCTCCGGGGAAGGCTCCTACAATGAGCAGTTCTTC	CASSSGEGSYNEQFF
TRBJ2-2	.	TRBD2	TRBV7-3	TGTGCCAGCAGCCTCAGCCCTAGCGGCGCTGGCGGGGAGCTGTTTTTT	CASSLSPSGAGGELFF
TRBJ2-2	.	TRBD2	TRBV5-1	TGCGCCAGCAGCTTCCTAGCGGGAGAGGACGGGGAGCTGTTTTTT	CASSFLAGEDGELFF
TRBJ2-3	.	.	TRBV3-1/TRBV3-2	TGTGCCAGCAGCCAAGTGAGAGGCACGCAGTATTTT	CASSQVRGTQYF
TRBJ2-2	.	.	TRBV2	TGTGCCAGCAGTGAGGGGAATAGGGGGGGTACCGGGGAGCTGTTTTTT	CASSEGNRGGTGELFF
TRBJ1-5	.	.	TRBV27	TGTGCCAGCAGTTTGGGGGGTCAGCCCCAGCATTTT	CASSLGGQPQHF
TRBJ1-1	.	.	TRBV19	TGTGCCAGTAGACAGGTAGGGAACACTGAAGCTTTCTTT	CASRQVGNTEAFF
TRBJ1-1	.	TRBD1	TRBV27	TGTGCCAGCAGCTCAACATCACGGACAGGGAGGGCTTTCTTT	CASSSTSRTGRAFF
TRBJ2-5	.	.	TRBV15	TGTGCCACCAGCAGGGTCTTCGGGACCCAGTACTTC	CATSRVFGTQYF
TRBJ2-1	.	TRBD1	TRBV6-5	TGTGCCAGCAGTCGACAGGGGTTTTACAATGAGCAGTTCTTC	CASSRQGFYNEQFF
TRBJ2-5	.	TRBD2	TRBV7-2	TGTGCCAGCAGCTTTGGGACTAGCGACCAAGAGACCCAGTACTTC	CASSFGTSDQETQYF
TRBJ2-7	.	TRBD1	TRBV24-1	TGTGCCACCAGTGAGCCCGGGACAGGGGACGAGCAGTACTTC	CATSEPGTGDEQYF
TRBJ2-1	.	TRBD1	TRBV7-7	TGTGCTAGCAGCTCCCGACAGGGGATCTCCTACAATGAGCAGTTCTTC	CASSSRQGISYNEQFF
TRBJ2-2	.	TRBD1	TRBV27	TGTGCCAGCAGGCGGGACAGGATGAACACCGGGGAGCTGTTTTTT	CASRRDRMNTGELFF
TRBJ2-5	.	TRBD2	TRBV5-1	TGCGCCAGCAGCATAAACCGACTAGCGGGAGGGGAGACCCAGTACTTC	CASSINRLAGGETQYF
TRBJ2-1	.	.	TRBV7-3	TGTGCCAGCAGCTCTTATCTCGGGACTCATAACAATGAGCAGTTCTTC	CASSSYLGTHNNEQFF
TRBJ1-1	few	TRBD1	TRBV4-1	TGCGCCAGCAGCCAAGAGGTGGGCAGGGGGTTGAACACTGAAGCTTTCTTT	CASSQEVGRGLNTEAFF
TRBJ1-2	.	TRBD1	TRBV13	TGTGCCAGCAGCTCCCGGGACAGCTTTACCGCATCGCATGGCTACACCTTC	CASSSRDSFTASHGYTF
TRBJ2-6	.	.	TRBV5-5	TGTGCCAGCAGCCCAGGGTTTGGGGCCAACGTCCTGACTTTC	CASSPGFGANVLTF
TRBJ1-2	.	.	TRBV5-8	TGTGCCAGCAGCTCTCCCCGGGGGTGGAGCTATGGCTACACCTTC	CASSSPRGWSYGYTF
TRBJ1-2	many	.	TRBV5-8	TGTGCCAGCAGCTCTGACACGTATGGCTACACCTTC	CASSSDTYGYTF
TRBJ1-3	.	TRBD1	TRBV6-6	TGTGCCATCACCAGGGACAGGGGTAACACCATATATTTT	CAITRDRGNTIYF
TRBJ1-5	once	TRBD1	TRBV27	TGTGCCAGCAGTTTATCGAAGGACAGGGAGTGGAATCAGCCCCAGCATTTT	CASSLSKDREWNQPQHF
TRBJ1-5	.	.	TRBV2	TGTGCCAGCAGTGAACGATTGGGGGCGAACCAGCCCCAGCATTTT	CASSERLGANQPQHF
TRBJ2-5	.	.	TRBV7-7	TGTGCTAGCAGCCTGACTAGAGGGGAGACCCAGTACTTC	CASSLTRGETQYF
TRBJ2-2	.	TRBD2	TRBV28	TGTGCCAGCAGCCAAATTGCTAGCGGAAGATGGGGATACACCGGGGAGCTGTTTTTT	CASSQIASGRWGYTGELFF
TRBJ2-1	once	TRBD1	TRBV29-1	TGCAGCGGGTCGGGACAGATCTCCTACAATGAGCAGTTCTTC	CSGSGQISYNEQFF
TRBJ1-5	.	TRBD1	TRBV19	TGTGCCAGTAGTATCGGACAGGTGGAACCTCAGCCCCAGCATTTT	CASSIGQVEPQPQHF
TRBJ2-2	.	.	TRBV11-2	TGTGCCAGCAGCTTAGGTGCTAGCGAGACCGGGGAGCTGTTTTTT	CASSLGASETGELFF
TRBJ1-2	.	.	TRBV7-8	TGTGCCAGCAGTTTAACTCGGGGTCAGTATGGCTACACCTTC	CASSLTRGQYGYTF
TRBJ1-1	once	.	TRBV27	TGTGCCAGCAGTCCGCCGGGCACTGAAGCTTTCTTT	CASSPPGTEAFF
TRBJ1-5	.	.	TRBV20-1	TGCAGTGCTAGTCAGGGGTCGGTATCGGGAAGCAATCAGCCCCAGCATTTT	CSASQGSVSGSNQPQHF